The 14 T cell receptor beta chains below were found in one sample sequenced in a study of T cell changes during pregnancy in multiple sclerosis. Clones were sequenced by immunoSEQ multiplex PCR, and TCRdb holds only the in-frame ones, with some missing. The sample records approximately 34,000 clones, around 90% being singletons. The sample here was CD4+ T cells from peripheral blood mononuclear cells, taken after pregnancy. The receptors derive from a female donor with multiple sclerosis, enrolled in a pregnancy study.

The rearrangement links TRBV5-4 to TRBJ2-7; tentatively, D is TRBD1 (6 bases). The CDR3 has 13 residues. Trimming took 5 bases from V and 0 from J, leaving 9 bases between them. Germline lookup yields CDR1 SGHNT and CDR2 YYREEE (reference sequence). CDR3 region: CASRRDNSYEQYF. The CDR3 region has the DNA TGTGCCAGCAGACGGGACAACTCCTACGAGCAGTACTTC.

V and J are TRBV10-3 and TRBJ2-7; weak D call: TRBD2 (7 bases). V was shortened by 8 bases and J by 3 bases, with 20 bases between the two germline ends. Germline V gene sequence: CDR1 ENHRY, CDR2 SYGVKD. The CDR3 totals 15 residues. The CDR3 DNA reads TGTGCCATCGGGGGGGCGCCGACTACTTTCTACGAGCAGTACTTC. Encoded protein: CAIGGAPTTFYEQYF.

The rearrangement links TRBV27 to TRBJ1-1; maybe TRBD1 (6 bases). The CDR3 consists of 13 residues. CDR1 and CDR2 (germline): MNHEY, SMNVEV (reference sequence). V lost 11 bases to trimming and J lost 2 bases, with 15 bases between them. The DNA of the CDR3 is TGTGCCGGGGGGGGCAGACTAAACACTGAAGCTTTCTTT. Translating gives CAGGGRLNTEAFF.

CDR3: CASSGTSGSYEQFF. Written as DNA, the CDR3 is TGCGCCAGCAGCGGGACTAGCGGGAGCTATGAGCAGTTCTTC. The chain carries TRBV5-1 and TRBJ2-1; the match to TRBD2 covers 14 bases. The CDR3 has 14 amino acids. The J segment lost 8 bases and the V segment lost 4 bases, leaving 2 bases of the junction unmatched. Germline V gene sequence: CDR1 SGHRS, CDR2 YFSETQ.

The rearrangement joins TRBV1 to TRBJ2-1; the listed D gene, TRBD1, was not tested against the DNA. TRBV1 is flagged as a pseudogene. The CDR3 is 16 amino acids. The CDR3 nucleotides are TGCACCAGCAGCCAAGGAATACAGGGCTCCTACAATGAGCAGTTCTTC. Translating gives CTSSQGIQGSYNEQFF.

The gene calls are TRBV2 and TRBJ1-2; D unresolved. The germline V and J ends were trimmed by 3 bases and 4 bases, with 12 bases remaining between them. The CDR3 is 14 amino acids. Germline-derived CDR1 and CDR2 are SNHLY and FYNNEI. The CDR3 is CASSETTLVYGYTF. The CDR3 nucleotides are TGTGCCAGCAGTGAGACGACATTGGTCTATGGCTACACCTTC.

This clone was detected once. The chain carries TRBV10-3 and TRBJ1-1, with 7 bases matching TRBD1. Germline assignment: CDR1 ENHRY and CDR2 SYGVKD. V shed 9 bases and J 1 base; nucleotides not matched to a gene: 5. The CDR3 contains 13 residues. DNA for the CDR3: TGTGCCATAGACGACAGGGCGAACACTGAAGCTTTCTTT. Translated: CAIDDRANTEAFF.

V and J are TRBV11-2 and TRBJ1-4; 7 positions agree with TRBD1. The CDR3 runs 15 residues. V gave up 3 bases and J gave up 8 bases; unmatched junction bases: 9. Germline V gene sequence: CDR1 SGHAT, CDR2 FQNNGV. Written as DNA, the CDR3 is TGTGCCAGCAGCTTCCTAGGGGGCGCAGGGGAAAAACTGTTTTTT. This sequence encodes CASSFLGGAGEKLFF.

CDR3 protein: CASSARESDYNEQFF. The CDR3 DNA reads TGCGCCAGCAGCGCCCGGGAGAGTGACTACAATGAGCAGTTCTTC. J is TRBJ2-1 and V is TRBV5-1; D possibly corresponds to TRBD2 (6 bases). This CDR3 is built from 15 residues. With 4 bases removed from V and 3 bases from J, the gap between germline ends came to 14 bases. Germline CDR1 SGHRS, CDR2 YFSETQ.

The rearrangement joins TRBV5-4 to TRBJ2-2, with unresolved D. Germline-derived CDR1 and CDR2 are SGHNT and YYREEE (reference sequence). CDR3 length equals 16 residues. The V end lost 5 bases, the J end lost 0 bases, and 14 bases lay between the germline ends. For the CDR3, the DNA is TGTGCCAGCAGTTTAGCCCCCCGAGCGAACACCGGGGAGCTGTTTTTT. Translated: CASSLAPRANTGELFF.

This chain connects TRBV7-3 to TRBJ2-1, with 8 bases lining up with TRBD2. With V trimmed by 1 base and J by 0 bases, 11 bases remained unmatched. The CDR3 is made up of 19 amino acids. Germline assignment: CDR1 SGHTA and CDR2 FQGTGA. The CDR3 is CASSLRGFGGGLSYNEQFF. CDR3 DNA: TGTGCCAGCAGCTTAAGGGGGTTTGGCGGGGGGCTCTCCTACAATGAGCAGTTCTTC.

CDR3: CASSMKGRGSGITDTQYF. CDR3 DNA: TGTGCCAGTAGTATGAAGGGGAGAGGAAGCGGGATTACAGATACGCAGTATTTT. The rearrangement links TRBV19 to TRBJ2-3; 7 bases line up with TRBD2. This CDR3 spans 18 amino acids. The J segment lost 3 bases and the V segment lost 3 bases, leaving 15 bases of the junction unmatched. The germline V gene encodes CDR1 LNHDA and CDR2 SQIVND (reference sequence).

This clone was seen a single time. The CDR3 reads CSAGRGSEQYF. In DNA form, the CDR3 reads TGCAGTGCGGGGCGAGGTTCCGAGCAGTACTTC. The chain employs TRBV20-1 and TRBJ2-7; D is possibly TRBD1 (5 bases). Trimming cost V 6 bases and J 6 bases, with 12 bases left between them. CDR3 length: 11 residues. CDR1 DFQATT and CDR2 SNEGSKA come from the germline V gene (reference sequence).

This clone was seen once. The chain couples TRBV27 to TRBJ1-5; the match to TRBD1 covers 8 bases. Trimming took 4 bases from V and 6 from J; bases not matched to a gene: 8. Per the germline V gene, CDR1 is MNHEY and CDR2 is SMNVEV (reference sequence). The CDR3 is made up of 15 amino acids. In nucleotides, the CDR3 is TGTGCCAGCAGTTCCTTTCAGGGGGCGGGTCAGCCCCAGCATTTT. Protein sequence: CASSSFQGAGQPQHF.